The T cell receptor (beta chain) described here comes from a study of shared clonotypes between healthy human individuals. TCRdb keeps only in-frame clones here, not all; method: immunoSEQ multiplex PCR. The sample has some 2.4 million clones, approximately 93% seen once; the top ten hold 0.36%. Trimming took 7 bases from V and 6 from J; bases not matched to a gene: 6. This CDR3 is 14 amino acids long. The V gene's germline CDR1 is SNHLY and CDR2 FYNNEI. The source of this sequence is a man younger than 35 in good health. Some clones in this sample may be carry-over from other donors' samples. The sequenced sample consisted of naive CD4+ T cells from PBMCs. The subset: CD45RA+ positively selected. The chain combines TRBV2 with TRBJ2-2; 9 nucleotides agree with TRBD1. The CDR3 loop reads CASTGTGGAGELFF. CDR3 DNA sequence: TGTGCCAGCACCGGAACAGGGGGCGCCGGGGAGCTGTTTTTT.